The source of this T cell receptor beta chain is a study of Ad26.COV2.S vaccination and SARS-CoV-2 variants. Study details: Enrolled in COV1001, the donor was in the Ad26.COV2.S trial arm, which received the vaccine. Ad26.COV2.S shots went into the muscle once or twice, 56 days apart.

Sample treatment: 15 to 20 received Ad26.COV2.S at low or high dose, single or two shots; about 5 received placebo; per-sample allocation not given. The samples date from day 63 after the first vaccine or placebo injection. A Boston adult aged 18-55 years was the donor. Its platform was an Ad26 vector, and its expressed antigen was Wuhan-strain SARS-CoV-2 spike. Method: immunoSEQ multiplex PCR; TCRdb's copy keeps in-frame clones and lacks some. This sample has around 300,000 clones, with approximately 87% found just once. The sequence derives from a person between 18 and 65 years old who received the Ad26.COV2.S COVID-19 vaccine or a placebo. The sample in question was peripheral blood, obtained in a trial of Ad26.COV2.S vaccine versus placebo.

The CDR3 sequence: CASCLQGNLNTEAFF. The CDR3 bases are TGTGCCAGCTGTCTACAGGGGAACTTGAACACTGAAGCTTTCTTT. The rearrangement uses TRBV18 and TRBJ1-1, with 7 bases lining up with TRBD1. The CDR3 totals 15 residues. J gave up 0 bases and V 7 bases, and 8 bases lay outside the gene matches. CDR1 KGHSH and CDR2 LQKENI come from the germline V gene.